One T cell receptor (beta chain) is described in this entry. The assay was immunoSEQ multiplex PCR, and TCRdb's table has in-frame clones only and misses some. The sample lists 70,000 or so clones, 80% to 95% occurring once. The entry originates in a study of T cells after somatic rescue of genetic block. Germline V lookup: CDR1 LNHNV, CDR2 YYDKDF (reference sequence). The CDR3 runs to 17 residues. Trimming took 3 bases from V and 0 from J, leaving 17 bases between them. The sequence derives from a man aged 35 to 55. The chain recombines TRBV15 with TRBJ1-1; D perhaps matches TRBD1 (6 bases). Source material: peripheral blood mononuclear cells (PBMCs). DNA for the CDR3: TGTGCCACCAGCAGGGATGTTAGGCAGGGGATGAACACTGAAGCTTTCTTT. It yields the protein CATSRDVRQGMNTEAFF.